This TCR beta chain was captured by sequencing in a study of blood T cell repertoires in COVID-19. This CDR3 contains 14 residues. From germline, CDR1 is MNHNY and CDR2 SVGAGI (reference sequence). Losses at the gene ends were 2 bases for V and 3 bases for J; bases not matched to a gene: 4. The method was immunoSEQ multiplex PCR; TCRdb's version includes in-frame clones alone and lacks a portion of them. The data show roughly 160,000 clones, under 90% seen once. The sequenced material came from PBMCs or T cells enriched from blood (not recorded which). The rearrangement uses TRBV6-6 and TRBJ2-7; 7 bases map to TRBD1. This TCR derives from a man between 60 and 70 years old who had recovered from COVID-19. CDR3 in amino acids: CASSYPTGNYEQYF. DNA for the CDR3: TGTGCCAGCAGTTACCCGACAGGGAACTACGAGCAGTACTTC.